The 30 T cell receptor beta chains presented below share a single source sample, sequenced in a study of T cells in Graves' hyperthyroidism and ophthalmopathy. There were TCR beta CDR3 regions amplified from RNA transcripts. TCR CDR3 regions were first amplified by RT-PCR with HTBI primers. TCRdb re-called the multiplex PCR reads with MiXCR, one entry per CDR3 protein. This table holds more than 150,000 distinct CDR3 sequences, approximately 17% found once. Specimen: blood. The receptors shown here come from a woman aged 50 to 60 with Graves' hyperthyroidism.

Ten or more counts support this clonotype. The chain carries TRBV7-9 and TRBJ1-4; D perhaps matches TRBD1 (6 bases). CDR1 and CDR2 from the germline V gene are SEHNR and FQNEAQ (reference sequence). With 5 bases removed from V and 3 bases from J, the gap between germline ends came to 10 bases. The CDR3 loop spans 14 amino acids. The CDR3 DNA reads TGTGCCAGCAGCCAGGGGTTTTCTAATGAAAAACTGTTTTTT. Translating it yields CASSQGFSNEKLFF.

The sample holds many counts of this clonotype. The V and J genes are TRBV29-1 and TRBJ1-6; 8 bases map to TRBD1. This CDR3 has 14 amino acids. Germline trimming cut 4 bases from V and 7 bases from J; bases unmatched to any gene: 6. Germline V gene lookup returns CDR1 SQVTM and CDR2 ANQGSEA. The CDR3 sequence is CSVAVQGANSPLHF. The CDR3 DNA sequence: TGCAGCGTTGCGGTTCAGGGGGCGAATTCACCCCTCCACTTT. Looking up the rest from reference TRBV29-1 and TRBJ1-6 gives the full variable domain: SAVISQKPSRDICQRGTSLTIQCQVDSQVTMMFWYRQQPGQSLTLIATANQGSEATYESGFVIDKFPISRPNLTFSTLTVSNMSPEDSSIYLCSVAVQGANSPLHFGNGTRLTVT.

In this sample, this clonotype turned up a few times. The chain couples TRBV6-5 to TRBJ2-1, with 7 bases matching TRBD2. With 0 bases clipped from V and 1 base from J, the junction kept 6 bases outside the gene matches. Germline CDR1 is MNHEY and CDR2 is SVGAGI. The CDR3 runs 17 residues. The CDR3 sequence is CASSYSPFGGSYNEQFF. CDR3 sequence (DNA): TGTGCCAGCAGTTACTCCCCCTTCGGGGGGTCCTACAATGAGCAGTTCTTC.

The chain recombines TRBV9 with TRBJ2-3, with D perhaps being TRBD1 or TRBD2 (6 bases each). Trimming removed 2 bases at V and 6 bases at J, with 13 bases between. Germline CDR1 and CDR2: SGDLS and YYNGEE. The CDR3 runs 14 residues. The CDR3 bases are TGTGCCAGCAGCGTGGAGGGGGTTGTCGATACGCAGTATTTT. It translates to CASSVEGVVDTQYF.

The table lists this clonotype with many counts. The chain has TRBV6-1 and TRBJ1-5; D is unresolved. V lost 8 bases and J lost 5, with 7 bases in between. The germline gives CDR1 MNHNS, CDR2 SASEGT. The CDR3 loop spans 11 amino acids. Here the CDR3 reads CASADHQPQHF. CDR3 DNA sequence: TGTGCCAGCGCGGACCATCAGCCCCAGCATTTT.

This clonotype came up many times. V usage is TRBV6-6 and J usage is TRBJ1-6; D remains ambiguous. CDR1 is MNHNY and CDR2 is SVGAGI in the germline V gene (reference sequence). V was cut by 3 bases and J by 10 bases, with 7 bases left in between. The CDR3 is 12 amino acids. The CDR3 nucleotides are TGTGCCAGCAGTTATAATAGGTCACCCCTCCACTTT. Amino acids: CASSYNRSPLHF.

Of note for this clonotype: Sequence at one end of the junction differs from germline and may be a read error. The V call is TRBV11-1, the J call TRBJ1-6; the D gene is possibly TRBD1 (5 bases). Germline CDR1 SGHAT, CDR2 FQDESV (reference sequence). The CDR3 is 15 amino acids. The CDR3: CTSRLGNGASSPLHF. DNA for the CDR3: TGTACCAGCCGTTTAGGGAACGGGGCATCTTCACCCCTCCACTTT. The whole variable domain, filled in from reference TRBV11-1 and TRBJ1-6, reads EAEVAQSPRYKITEKSQAVAFWCDPISGHATLYWYRQILGQGPELLVQFQDESVVDDSQLPKDRFSAERLKGVDSTLKIQPAELGDSAMYLCTSRLGNGASSPLHFGNGTRLTVT.

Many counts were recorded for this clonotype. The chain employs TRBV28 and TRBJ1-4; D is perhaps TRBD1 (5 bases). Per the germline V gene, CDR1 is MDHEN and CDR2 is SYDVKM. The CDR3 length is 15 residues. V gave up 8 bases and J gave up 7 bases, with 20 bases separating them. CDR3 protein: CASATLGQRGEKLFF. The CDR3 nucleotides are TGTGCCAGCGCAACACTCGGACAACGGGGTGAAAAACTGTTTTTT.

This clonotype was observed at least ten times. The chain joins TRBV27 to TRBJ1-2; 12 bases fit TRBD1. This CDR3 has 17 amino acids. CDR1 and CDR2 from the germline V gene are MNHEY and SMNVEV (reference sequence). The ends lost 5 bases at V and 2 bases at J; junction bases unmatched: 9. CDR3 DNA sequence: TGTGCCAGCAGTCTAGACTTGGGACAGGGGGCGAACTATGGCTACACCTTC. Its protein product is CASSLDLGQGANYGYTF.

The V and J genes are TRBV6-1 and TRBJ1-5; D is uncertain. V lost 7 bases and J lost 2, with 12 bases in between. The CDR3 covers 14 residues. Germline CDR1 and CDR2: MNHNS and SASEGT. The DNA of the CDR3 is TGTGCCAGCACTCCGGCCCAAGGCAATCAGCCCCAGCATTTT. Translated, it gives CASTPAQGNQPQHF.

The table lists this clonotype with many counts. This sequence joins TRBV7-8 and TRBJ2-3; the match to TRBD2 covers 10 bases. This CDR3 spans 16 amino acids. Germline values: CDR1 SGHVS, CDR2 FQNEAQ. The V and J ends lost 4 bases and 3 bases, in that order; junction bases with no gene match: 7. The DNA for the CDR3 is TGTGCCAGCAGCTCGACGACGGGACTAGCGACAGATACGCAGTATTTT. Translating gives CASSSTTGLATDTQYF. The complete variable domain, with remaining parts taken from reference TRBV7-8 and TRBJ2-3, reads GAGVSQSPRYKVAKRGQDVALRCDPISGHVSLFWYQQALGQGPEFLTYFQNEAQLDKSGLPSDRFFAERPEGSVSTLKIQRTQQEDSAVYLCASSSTTGLATDTQYFGPGTRLTVL.

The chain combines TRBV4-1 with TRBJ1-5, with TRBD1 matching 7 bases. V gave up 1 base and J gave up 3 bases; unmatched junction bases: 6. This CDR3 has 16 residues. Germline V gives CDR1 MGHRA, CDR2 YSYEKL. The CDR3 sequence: CASSQAGTAYNQPQHF. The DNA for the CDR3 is TGCGCCAGCAGCCAAGCCGGGACAGCCTACAATCAGCCCCAGCATTTT.

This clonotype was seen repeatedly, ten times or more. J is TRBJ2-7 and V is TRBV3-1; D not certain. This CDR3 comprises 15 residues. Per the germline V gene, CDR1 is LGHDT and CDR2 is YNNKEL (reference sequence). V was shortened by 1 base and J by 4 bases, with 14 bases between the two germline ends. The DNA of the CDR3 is TGTGCCAGCAGCCAAGGATCGGCTGGGGTATACGAGCAGTACTTC. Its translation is CASSQGSAGVYEQYF.

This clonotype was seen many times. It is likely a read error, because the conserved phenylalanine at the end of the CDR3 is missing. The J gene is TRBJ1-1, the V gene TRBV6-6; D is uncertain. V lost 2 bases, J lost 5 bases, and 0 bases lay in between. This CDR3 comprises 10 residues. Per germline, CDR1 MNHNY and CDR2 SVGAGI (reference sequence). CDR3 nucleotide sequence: TGTGCCAGCAGTTACACTGAAGCTTTCCTT. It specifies CASSYTEAFL.

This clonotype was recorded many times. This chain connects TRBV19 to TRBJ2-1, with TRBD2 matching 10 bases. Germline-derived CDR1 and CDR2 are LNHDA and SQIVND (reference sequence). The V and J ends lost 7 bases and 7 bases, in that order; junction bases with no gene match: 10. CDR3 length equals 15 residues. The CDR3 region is CASNPRSGGDNEQFF. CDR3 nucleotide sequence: TGTGCCAGTAACCCCAGGAGCGGGGGGGATAATGAGCAGTTCTTC.

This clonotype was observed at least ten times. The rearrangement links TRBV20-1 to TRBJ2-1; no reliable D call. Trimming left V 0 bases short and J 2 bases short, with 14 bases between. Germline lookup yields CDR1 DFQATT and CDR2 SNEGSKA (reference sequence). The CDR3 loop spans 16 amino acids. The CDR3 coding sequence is TGCAGTGCTAGAGATTCCCACGGGCTCCCCTACAATGAGCAGTTCTTC. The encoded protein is CSARDSHGLPYNEQFF.

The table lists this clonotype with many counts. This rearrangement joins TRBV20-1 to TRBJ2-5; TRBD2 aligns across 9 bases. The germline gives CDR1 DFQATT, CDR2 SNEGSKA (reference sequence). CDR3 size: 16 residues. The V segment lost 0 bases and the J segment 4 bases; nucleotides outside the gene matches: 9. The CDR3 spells CSARDSVRGGGETQYF. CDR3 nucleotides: TGCAGTGCTAGAGATTCGGTGCGGGGGGGCGGAGAGACCCAGTACTTC.

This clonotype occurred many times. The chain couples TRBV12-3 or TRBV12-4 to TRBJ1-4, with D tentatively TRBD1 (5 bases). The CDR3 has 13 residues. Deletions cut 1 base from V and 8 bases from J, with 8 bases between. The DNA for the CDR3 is TGTGCCAGCAGTTTAGGACAGCGGGAAAAACTGTTTTTT. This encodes CASSLGQREKLFF.

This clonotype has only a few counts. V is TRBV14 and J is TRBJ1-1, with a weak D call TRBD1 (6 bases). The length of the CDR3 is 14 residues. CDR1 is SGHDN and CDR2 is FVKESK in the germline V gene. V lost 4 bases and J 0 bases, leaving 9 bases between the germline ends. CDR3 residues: CASSRQVLNTEAFF. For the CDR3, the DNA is TGTGCCAGCAGCCGACAGGTATTGAACACTGAAGCTTTCTTT.

The CDR3 loop reads CASSDGPIYNEQFF. The CDR3 DNA reads TGTGCCAGTAGCGATGGACCGATCTACAATGAGCAGTTCTTC. The chain has TRBV19 and TRBJ2-1, with D unclear. Germline values: CDR1 LNHDA, CDR2 SQIVND (reference sequence). The V and J ends lost 6 bases and 3 bases respectively, with 12 bases between them. This CDR3 is 14 amino acids long. The entire variable domain, with the rest obtained from reference TRBV19 and TRBJ2-1, is as follows: DGGITQSPKYLFRKEGQNVTLSCEQNLNHDAMYWYRQDPGQGLRLIYYSQIVNDFQKGDIAEGYSVSREKKESFPLTVTSAQKNPTAFYLCASSDGPIYNEQFFGPGTRLTVL.

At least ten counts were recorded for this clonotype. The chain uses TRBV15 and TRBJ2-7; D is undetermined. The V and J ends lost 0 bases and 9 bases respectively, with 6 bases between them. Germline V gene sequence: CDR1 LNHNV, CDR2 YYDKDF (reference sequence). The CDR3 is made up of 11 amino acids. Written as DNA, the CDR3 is TGTGCCACCAGCAGAGATTGGAGGCAGTACTTC. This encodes CATSRDWRQYF.

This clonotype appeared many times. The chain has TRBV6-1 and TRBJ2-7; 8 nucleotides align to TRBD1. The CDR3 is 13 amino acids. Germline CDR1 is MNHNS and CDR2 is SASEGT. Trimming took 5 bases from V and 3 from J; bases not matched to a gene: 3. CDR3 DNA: TGTGCCAGCAGTCAGGACAGGGTCTACGAGCAGTACTTC. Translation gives CASSQDRVYEQYF.

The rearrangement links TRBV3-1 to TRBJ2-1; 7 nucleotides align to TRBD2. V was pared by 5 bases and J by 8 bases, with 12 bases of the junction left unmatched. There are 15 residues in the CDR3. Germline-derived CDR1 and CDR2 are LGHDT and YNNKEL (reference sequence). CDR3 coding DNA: TGTGCCAGCAGCGGGAGGGGCAGGGAACGGCATGAGCAGTTCTTC. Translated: CASSGRGRERHEQFF.

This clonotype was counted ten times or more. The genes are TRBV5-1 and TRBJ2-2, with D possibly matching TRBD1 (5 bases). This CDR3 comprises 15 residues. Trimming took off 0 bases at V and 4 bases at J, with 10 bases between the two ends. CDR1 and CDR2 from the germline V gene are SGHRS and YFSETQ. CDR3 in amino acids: CASSLVPGFTGELFF. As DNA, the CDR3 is TGCGCCAGCAGCTTGGTCCCAGGGTTCACCGGGGAGCTGTTTTTT.

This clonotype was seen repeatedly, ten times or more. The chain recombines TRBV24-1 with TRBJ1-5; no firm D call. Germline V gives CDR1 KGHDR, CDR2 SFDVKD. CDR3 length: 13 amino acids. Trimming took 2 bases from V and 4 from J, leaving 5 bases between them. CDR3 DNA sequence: TGTGCCACCAGTGATTCCAGGAATCAGCCCCAGCATTTT. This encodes CATSDSRNQPQHF.

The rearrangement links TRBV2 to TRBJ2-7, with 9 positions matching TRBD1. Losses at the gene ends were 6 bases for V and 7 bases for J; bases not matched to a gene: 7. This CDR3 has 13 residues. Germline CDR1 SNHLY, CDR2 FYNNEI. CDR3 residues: CASRPTGGGEQYF. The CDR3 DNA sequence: TGTGCCAGCAGACCCACAGGGGGCGGGGAGCAGTACTTC.

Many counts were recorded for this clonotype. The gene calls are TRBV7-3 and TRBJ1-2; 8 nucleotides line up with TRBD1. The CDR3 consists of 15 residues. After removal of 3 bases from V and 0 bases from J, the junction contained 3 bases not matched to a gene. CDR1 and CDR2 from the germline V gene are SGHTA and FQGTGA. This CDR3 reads CASSFGQGPNYGYTF. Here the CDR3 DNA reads TGTGCCAGCAGCTTCGGACAGGGACCTAACTATGGCTACACCTTC.

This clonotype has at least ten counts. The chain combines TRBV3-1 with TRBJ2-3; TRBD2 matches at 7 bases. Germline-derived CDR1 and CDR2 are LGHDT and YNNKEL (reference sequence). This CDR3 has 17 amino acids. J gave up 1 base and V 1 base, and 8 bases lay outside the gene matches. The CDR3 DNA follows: TGTGCCAGCAGCCAAGCGCGGGCGGGGGTGGGCACAGATACGCAGTATTTT. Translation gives CASSQARAGVGTDTQYF.

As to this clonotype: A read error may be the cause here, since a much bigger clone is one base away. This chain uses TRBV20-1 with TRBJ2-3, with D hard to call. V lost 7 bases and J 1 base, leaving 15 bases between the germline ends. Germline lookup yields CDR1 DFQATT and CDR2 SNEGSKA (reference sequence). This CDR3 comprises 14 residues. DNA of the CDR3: TGCAGTGTTAGGACGGGTAGGGGCACAGATACGCAGTATTTT. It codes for CSVRTGRGTDTQYF.

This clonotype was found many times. CDR3 DNA: TGTGCCAGCAGCCAAGGGGGGCCGGGAAATGAGCAGTTCTTC. It codes for CASSQGGPGNEQFF. J is TRBJ2-1 and V is TRBV14, with D possibly TRBD1 on 6 matching bases. The CDR3 has 14 residues. From germline, CDR1 is SGHDN and CDR2 FVKESK. V gave up 1 base and J gave up 7 bases, with 11 bases separating them.